This TCR beta chain derives from a study of T cell repertoires in cytomegalovirus infection. At the level of the study: Signatures in public TCR beta sequences pointed to both CMV infection and matching HLA type.

TCRdb analysed the reads with MiXCR anew, one entry per CDR3 protein. The repertoire holds approximately 630,000 distinct CDR3 sequences, with 24% as singletons. Germline CDR1 and CDR2: SEHNR and FQNEAQ (reference sequence). This CDR3 is 16 amino acids long. The trim removed 5 bases at V and 6 bases at J, leaving 11 bases unmatched. The specimen was CD8+ T cells from PBMCs. The chain links TRBV7-9 to TRBJ1-2; 11 bases fit TRBD1. The source of this sequence is a human donor in good health (CMV status not recorded). Some clones in this sample may be carry-over from other donors' samples. CDR3 DNA sequence: TGTGCCAGCAGCGCCCCGGGACAGGGGGGGATTGATGGCTACACCTTC. Encoded protein: CASSAPGQGGIDGYTF.